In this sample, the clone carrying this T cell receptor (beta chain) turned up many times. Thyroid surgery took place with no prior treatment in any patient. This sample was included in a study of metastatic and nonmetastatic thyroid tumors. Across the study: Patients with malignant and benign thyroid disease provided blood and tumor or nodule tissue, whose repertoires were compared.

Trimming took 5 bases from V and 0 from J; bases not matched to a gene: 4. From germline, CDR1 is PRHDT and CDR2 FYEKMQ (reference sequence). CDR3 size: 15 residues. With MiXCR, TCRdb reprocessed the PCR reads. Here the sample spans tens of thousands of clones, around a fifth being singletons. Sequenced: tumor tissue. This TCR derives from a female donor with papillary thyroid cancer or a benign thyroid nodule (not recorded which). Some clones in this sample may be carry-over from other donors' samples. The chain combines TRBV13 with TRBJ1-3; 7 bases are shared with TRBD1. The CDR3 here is CASSQRTGSGNTIYF. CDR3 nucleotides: TGTGCCAGCAGCCAACGGACAGGCTCTGGAAACACCATATATTTT.